This TCR beta chain was recorded in a study of neurological immune-mediated disorders. TCRdb passed the 5' RACE reads through MiXCR, listing each CDR3 protein once. The data contain more than 70,000 distinct CDR3 sequences, over 9% of them seen just once; the ten biggest clones take up around 2%. The sample taken for sequencing was PBMCs. This TCR derives from a man aged 40-49 years in good health.

The CDR3 sequence: CSANKVGGQETQYF. The CDR3 coding sequence is TGCAGTGCTAACAAGGTGGGCGGACAAGAGACCCAGTACTTC. The chain couples TRBV20-1 to TRBJ2-5, with D uncertain. The germline CDR1 and CDR2 sequences are DFQATT and SNEGSKA (reference sequence). V lost 4 bases and J 2 bases, leaving 14 bases between the germline ends. This CDR3 contains 14 residues.